This T cell receptor beta chain is drawn from a study of T cells in Graves' hyperthyroidism and ophthalmopathy. This clonotype was seen repeatedly, ten times or more. V shed 1 base and J 5 bases; nucleotides not matched to a gene: 4. CDR3 length: 14 amino acids. The germline gives CDR1 LGHDT, CDR2 YNNKEL (reference sequence). TCR beta CDR3 sequences were amplified from RNA transcripts. First-round RT-PCR with HTBI primers amplified the TCR CDR3 region. TCRdb independently ran MiXCR on the multiplex PCR reads; one entry per CDR3 protein. The table lists 400,000 to 550,000 distinct CDR3 sequences, approximately 15% of them singletons, with 15% to 20% in the top ten.

V is TRBV3-1 and J is TRBJ2-5; 7 bases line up with TRBD1. This TCR derives from a woman younger than 30 with Graves' hyperthyroidism. The specimen sequenced was blood. CDR3 sequence: CASSQVGTAETQYF. Here the CDR3 DNA reads TGTGCCAGCAGCCAAGTTGGGACAGCGGAGACCCAGTACTTC.